This T cell receptor beta chain was recorded in a study of PD-L1 blockade in urothelial cancer (dated by TCRdb to 2017 to 2019). Looking at the study overall: Therapy was started in the mid-2010s for all patients, and atezolizumab 1,200 mg was administered intravenously every 3 weeks. Twenty-five of 29 patients were identified as males with urothelial cancer of bladder origin, and a prior smoking history was reported by 18 of 29 patients. Patients had an ECOG performance status of 0 or 1 and had received between 0 and 3 prior chemotherapy regimens. Blood samples were analyzed at 3 weeks after treatment start (second dose) and at 6 weeks after treatment start. Blood samples yielded a median of around 150,000 T cells and tens of thousands of unique TCRs, with median clonality 0.080. An exploratory multi-omic analysis was conducted of the somatic, immune and clinical correlates of response to PD-L1 blockade with atezolizumab in urothelial cancer. TCR sequencing covered pretreatment tumor samples and matched, serially collected peripheral blood taken before and after atezolizumab treatment. Durable clinical benefit meant progression-free survival longer than 6 months, and TCR features were also tested against progression-free and overall survival. Whole exome sequencing and RNA sequencing of pretreatment tumors were performed alongside TCR sequencing in the same patients. Durable clinical benefit was achieved by nine patients but not by the remaining 20. Twenty-nine patients had pretreatment blood TCR-seq, some 24 had at least one posttreatment blood collection, and some 24 had tumor TCR-seq.

Sample time point, as interpreted from the label and publication: peripheral blood 6 weeks after treatment start. A cohort of some 29 patients with locally advanced or metastatic urothelial carcinoma, treated at Memorial Sloan Kettering on a trial protocol, was included. Peripheral blood mononuclear cells were collected pretreatment and during treatment, with between 1 and 8 total time points obtained per patient. The Qiagen DNeasy Blood extraction kit was used to purify genomic DNA from total PBMCs and tumor samples. PBMCs were collected pretreatment and during treatment, and were isolated and stored as previously described. A note on this clone: Its antigen has not been determined. No base quality information exists; no much larger clone differs at one position.

Synthetic TCR analog templates were spiked into each PCR to estimate absolute template abundance from read counts. Using the immunoSEQ assay, TCRbeta CDR3 regions were amplified from genomic DNA with bias-controlled V and J gene primers. Rearranged TCRbeta segments were sequenced at approximately 20X coverage. As for the authors' bioinformatics: Clustering was used to correct sequencing errors, and CDR3s were annotated against IMGT so that V, D and J genes could be assigned. Out-of-frame and stop-codon sequences were excluded, and only productive TCRbeta rearrangements were used in downstream analyses. To compute clonality, Shannon entropy was normalized by the log of the number of unique productive sequences and then subtracted from one. Fisher's exact test with Benjamini-Hochberg correction, using a cutoff of adjusted p below 0.01, was how clones that differed between time points or between blood and tumor were identified. TCRdb's version of the immuneACCESS table is confined to in-frame rearrangements and falls short of the full clone set. An unresolved V gene accounts for under half of the shortfall where checked; the remainder is of unknown origin. V and J calls and clone size are those listed in that table; D and trimming were worked out from the DNA. Here the sample has some 110,000 clones; more than 85% occur a single time. The ten largest clones take up about 1.5% of the sample.

The CDR3 starts with the cysteine, ends with the phenylalanine, and has 12 residues. Solely the CDR3 DNA is kept, with 36 bases framed from the first base. Between the V and J ends, shortened by 7 bases and 0 bases respectively, the junction contains 4 bases. Reading the germline V gene (reference sequence) gives CDR1 LNHDA and CDR2 SQIVND. Here is what the overall study found, with its caveats: A pretreatment peripheral blood TCR clonality below the median was linked to improved progression-free and overall survival. At 3 weeks after the start of treatment, tumor-associated TCR clones in peripheral blood had expanded more in patients with durable benefit (n of about 21, p = 0.022). Because of the small sample size (n of about 30) and the many exploratory analyses performed, the results are intended to be regarded as hypothesis-generating.

The sequence links TRBV19 to TRBJ1-3; no D segment can be confidently identified. The clonotype comes from a man aged 55 to 69 with urothelial cancer. The source was PBMCs, collected around atezolizumab (anti-PD-L1) treatment. The nucleotide sequence reads TGTGCCAGTACCTCCTCTGGAAACACCATATATTTT. This is translated as CASTSSGNTIYF.